The next 28 T cell receptor beta chains were all read from a single sample in a study of tumor-infiltrating lymphocytes in oesophageal squamous cell carcinoma. One entry per CDR3 protein results from TCRdb running MiXCR on the PCR reads. The sample has about 21,000 distinct CDR3 sequences, about two fifths seen once. Sequenced: esophageal tumor tissue. The receptors originated from a male donor with esophageal squamous cell carcinoma.

The rearrangement links TRBV7-8 to TRBJ2-1; 14 nucleotides agree with TRBD2. Germline V lookup: CDR1 SGHVS, CDR2 FQNEAQ. V gave up 3 bases and J gave up 8 bases; unmatched junction bases: 9. The CDR3 spans 17 residues. This chain's CDR3 is CASSFVAGTSGSYEQFF. CDR3 DNA: TGTGCCAGCAGCTTTGTGGCCGGGACTAGCGGGAGCTATGAGCAGTTCTTC.

The sample holds a few counts of this clonotype. As the CDR3 is not closed by the conserved phenylalanine or tryptophan, this likely results from a read error. The limits of the CDR3 on the DNA are not certain, so only TCRdb's listed CDR3 is given. J is TRBJ2-5 and V is TRBV7-6; TRBD1 is the table's D call, not checked against the DNA. The CDR3 spans 13 amino acids, including both terminal residues. Germline V gene sequence: CDR1 SGHVS, CDR2 FNYEAQ. This CDR3 is CASSPGGEQYFGN.

This clonotype was seen repeatedly, ten times or more. A much larger clone differs from this one at a single base, so this may be a read error. The chain has TRBV7-2 and TRBJ2-7, with TRBD2 matching 10 bases. Unmatched junction bases numbered 14, after V lost 5 bases and J lost 7 bases. This CDR3 spans 16 amino acids. The germline CDR1 and CDR2 sequences are SGHTA and FQGNSA. Here the CDR3 reads CASSHTGTSVYNEQYF. CDR3 DNA sequence: TGTGCCAGCAGCCATACCGGGACTAGCGTTTACAATGAGCAGTACTTC.

This clonotype was counted only a few times. J is TRBJ2-7 and V is TRBV5-1; D gene uncertain. CDR3 size: 14 residues. With 4 bases removed from V and 0 bases from J, the gap between germline ends came to 11 bases. Germline CDR1 is SGHRS and CDR2 is YFSETQ. The chain's CDR3 is CASSESVSSYEQYF. The CDR3, as DNA: TGCGCCAGCAGCGAATCAGTGAGCTCCTACGAGCAGTACTTC.

This clonotype is classed as large (0.1 to 1%). The CDR3 region is CAISDRGAETQYF. The CDR3 DNA reads as TGTGCCATCAGTGATCGGGGGGCTGAGACCCAGTACTTC. The rearrangement joins TRBV10-3 to TRBJ2-5, with D perhaps matching TRBD2 (7 bases). This CDR3 contains 13 residues. V lost 3 bases, J lost 5 bases, and 10 bases lay in between. Germline loops: CDR1 ENHRY, CDR2 SYGVKD.

The chain uses TRBV7-2 and TRBJ2-3, with D possibly being TRBD1 (6 bases). The assigned J gene may be wrong: the sequence end matches TRBJ2-5 better. This CDR3 region has 14 residues. Germline-derived CDR1 and CDR2 are SGHTA and FQGNSA. The CDR3 is CASSLSRGQETQYF. The CDR3 DNA reads as TGTGCCAGCAGCTTAAGCAGGGGCCAAGAGACCCAGTACTTC.

The rearrangement links TRBV10-3 to TRBJ2-1; D tentatively reads TRBD1 or TRBD2 (5 bases each). Judging by the DNA end, TRBJ2-5 fits better; the J call may be wrong. The CDR3 covers 14 residues. Germline lookup yields CDR1 ENHRY and CDR2 SYGVKD. The CDR3 sequence: CAIKGTSFSETQYF. CDR3 sequence (DNA): TGTGCCATCAAAGGGACGTCTTTTTCGGAGACCCAGTACTTC.

This clonotype has a handful of counts. This rearrangement joins TRBV5-6 to TRBJ2-1; D uncertain. The CDR3 runs to 13 residues. The V end was cut by 3 bases, the J end by 5 bases, with 9 bases between. The germline CDR1 and CDR2 sequences are SGHDT and YYEEEE. In DNA form, the CDR3 reads TGTGCCAGCAGCTCCACTTTGGACAATGAGCAGTTCTTC. Encoded protein: CASSSTLDNEQFF. The variable domain in full, with the rest retrieved from reference TRBV5-6 and TRBJ2-1, is DAGVTQSPTHLIKTRGQQVTLRCSPKSGHDTVSWYQQALGQGPQFIFQYYEEEERQRGNFPDRFSGHQFPNYSSELNVNALLLGDSALYLCASSSTLDNEQFFGPGTRLTVL.

The chain carries TRBV6-1 and TRBJ1-3; D unresolved. CDR3 length: 15 amino acids. V lost 2 bases, J lost 4 bases, and 12 bases lay in between. Germline V gene sequence: CDR1 MNHNS, CDR2 SASEGT. DNA of the CDR3: TGTGCCAGCAGTGAACACTGGCCAGACGGAAACACCATATATTTT. Its translation: CASSEHWPDGNTIYF.

In the case of this clonotype: With a much larger clone just one base away, this may be a read error. The chain has TRBV19 and TRBJ2-2; D might be TRBD1 or TRBD2, each matching 5 bases. Germline CDR1 and CDR2: LNHDA and SQIVND (reference sequence). CDR3 length: 15 amino acids. The CDR3 is CASMETKLNTGALFF. CDR3 nucleotide sequence: TGTGCCAGTATGGAGACGAAACTAAACACCGGGGCGCTGTTTTTT.

This clonotype was counted between two and nine times. This sequence joins TRBV19 and TRBJ2-5; D may be TRBD1 (6 bases). The J call may be in error: the DNA end matches TRBJ2-7 better. The V gene's germline CDR1 is LNHDA and CDR2 SQIVND (reference sequence). The CDR3 is 15 amino acids. As DNA, the CDR3 is TGTGCCAGTAGTAAAGGGGGTGGGCCGGACTACGAGCAGTACTTC. Protein product: CASSKGGGPDYEQYF.

This clonotype came up many times. J is TRBJ2-5 and V is TRBV11-2, with D unclear. V was shortened by 5 bases and J by 5 bases, with 6 bases between the two germline ends. This CDR3 spans 11 amino acids. Germline-derived CDR1 and CDR2 are SGHAT and FQNNGV. For the CDR3, the DNA is TGTGCCAGCAGCCTTGGGGAGACCCAGTACTTC. It is translated as CASSLGETQYF. The full variable domain, in which reference TRBV11-2 and TRBJ2-5 provide the parts outside the CDR3, is EAGVAQSPRYKIIEKRQSVAFWCNPISGHATLYWYQQILGQGPKLLIQFQNNGVVDDSQLPKDRFSAERLKGVDSTLKIQPAKLEDSAVYLCASSLGETQYFGPGTRLLVL.

In this sample, this clonotype turned up many times. The rearrangement links TRBV11-2 to TRBJ2-7, with 8 bases aligning to TRBD1. With 1 base clipped from V and 4 bases from J, the junction kept 9 bases outside the gene matches. CDR1 SGHAT and CDR2 FQNNGV come from the germline V gene. This CDR3 contains 16 residues. CDR3 sequence (DNA): TGTGCCAGCAGCTTAGTCACCGGGCAGGGGGCTTACGAGCAGTACTTC. Its translation is CASSLVTGQGAYEQYF.

As regards this clonotype: This CDR3 is missing its conserved last phenylalanine or tryptophan, likely due to a read error. It is unclear where the CDR3 begins or ends on the DNA, so no DNA is shown, and the CDR3 is as TCRdb lists it. The chain has TRBV7-9 and TRBJ2-6; the table's D call, TRBD2, has no DNA check behind it. The CDR3 is 18 residues long, counting both termini. Germline CDR1 reads SEHNR; CDR2 reads FQNEAQ (reference sequence). This CDR3 is CASAPDSGGGNNEQFFGS.

This clonotype was observed at least ten times. This rearrangement joins TRBV5-5 to TRBJ2-7, with 7 nucleotides matching TRBD1. Matching the DNA end better, TRBJ2-5 makes the J call doubtful. This CDR3 region has 13 residues. CDR1 is SGHKS, CDR2 YYEKEE, per germline (reference sequence). Here the CDR3 reads CASSSTGRETQYF. The CDR3 DNA sequence: TGTGCCAGCAGCTCGACAGGGCGAGAGACCCAGTACTTC.

This clonotype has at least ten counts. The chain has TRBV6-4 and TRBJ2-7; TRBD2 is a possible D gene (6 bases). The length of the CDR3 is 19 residues. The germline V gene has CDR1 MRHNA and CDR2 SNTAGT. With 6 bases removed from V and 0 bases from J, the gap between germline ends came to 27 bases. CDR3 coding DNA: TGTGCCAGCAGAGAGCAAGAAGGAGGGCCGGTACCTTGCTCCTACGAGCAGTACTTC. As protein: CASREQEGGPVPCSYEQYF.

This clonotype has a count of ten or more. CDR3 sequence reads: CAISEKGEKLFF. CDR3 sequence (DNA): TGTGCCATCAGTGAAAAGGGAGAAAAACTGTTTTTT. This chain uses TRBV10-3 with TRBJ1-4, with D unclear. The CDR3 spans 12 residues. The V end was cut by 3 bases, the J end by 8 bases, with 7 bases between. Germline V CDR1 and CDR2: ENHRY, SYGVKD.

The chain has TRBV28 and TRBJ2-3; 10 bases fit TRBD2. The J call is in doubt because the DNA end fits TRBJ2-7 better. This CDR3 has 12 residues. Germline CDR1 MDHEN, CDR2 SYDVKM. The DNA for the CDR3 is TGTGCCAGCAGTTTCCCTAGCGGGAGACAGTACTTC. Amino acids: CASSFPSGRQYF.

This clonotype has ten or more counts. This may stem from a read error, because a much larger clone lies one nucleotide away. V gene TRBV7-8 combines with J gene TRBJ2-5; D call uncertain. Trimming removed 4 bases at V and 11 bases at J, with 14 bases between. Germline V gives CDR1 SGHVS, CDR2 FQNEAQ. The CDR3 covers 12 residues. The CDR3 reads CASSSTYNEQYF. CDR3 bases: TGTGCCAGCAGCTCGACCTACAATGAGCAGTACTTC.

The sample holds a few counts of this clonotype. The chain has TRBV12-3 or TRBV12-4 and TRBJ2-2; D may be TRBD1 (5 bases). Trimming removed 5 bases at V and 2 bases at J, with 9 bases between. The CDR3 contains 14 residues. CDR3 protein: CASSQQENTGELFF. As DNA, the CDR3 is TGTGCCAGCAGTCAACAGGAAAACACCGGGGAGCTGTTTTTT.

The CDR3 coding sequence is TGTGCCAGCAGCTTGCAAACTAGGGAAGAGACCCAGTACTTC. Its translation: CASSLQTREETQYF. The V and J genes are TRBV5-4 and TRBJ2-5; weak D call: TRBD2 (5 bases). The CDR3 is made up of 14 amino acids. Germline loops: CDR1 SGHNT, CDR2 YYREEE (reference sequence). V shed 1 base and J shed 3 bases, with 10 bases lying between them.

This clonotype was observed many times. CDR3 loop: CASGSWGATDTQYF. The DNA of the CDR3 is TGTGCCAGCGGTAGCTGGGGGGCCACAGATACGCAGTATTTT. J is TRBJ2-3 and V is TRBV5-8, with D possibly called TRBD1 or TRBD2 (6 bases each). The V and J ends lost 7 bases and 2 bases respectively, with 14 bases between them. There are 14 residues in the CDR3. Germline CDR1 SGHTS, CDR2 YDEGEE.

This clonotype was seen repeatedly, ten times or more. Without the conserved terminal phenylalanine or tryptophan, this CDR3 likely stems from a read error. The DNA is omitted, as the CDR3 cannot be located on it reliably, and the CDR3 follows TCRdb's listing. The chain couples TRBV7-2 to TRBJ2-7; the DNA was not used to check the table's D call, TRBD1. CDR1 and CDR2 from the germline V gene are SGHTA and FQGNSA. The CDR3 is 16 amino acids long, termini counted. This CDR3 reads CASSPDRGTYGYTFGS.

The table lists this clonotype with many counts. The chain couples TRBV19 to TRBJ2-3; TRBD1 matches at 7 bases. CDR1 and CDR2 (germline): LNHDA, SQIVND (reference sequence). V gave up 0 bases and J gave up 2 bases; unmatched junction bases: 8. CDR3 size: 17 residues. CDR3 sequence (DNA): TGTGCCAGTAGTATAGATCTGTCAGGGGGTAACACAGATACGCAGTATTTT. Translated: CASSIDLSGGNTDTQYF.

V usage is TRBV23-1 and J usage is TRBJ1-2; no reliable D call. TRBV23-1 is noted as an ORF with a role that remains uncertain. V dropped 5 bases and J dropped 11 bases, with 3 bases sitting between them. This CDR3 has 8 residues. CDR3 residues: CASSFYTF. The CDR3 DNA reads TGCGCCAGCAGTTTTTACACCTTC.

J is TRBJ2-5 and V is TRBV7-6; TRBD2 matches 10 bases. The CDR3 has 13 amino acids. Germline values: CDR1 SGHVS, CDR2 FNYEAQ. With 5 bases clipped from V and 11 bases from J, the junction kept 8 bases outside the gene matches. DNA of the CDR3: TGTGCCAGCAGCCCTAGCGGGAGAGATGAGCAGTACTTC. This translates into CASSPSGRDEQYF.

Relative to its sample, this clonotype is medium-sized. J is TRBJ2-7 and V is TRBV7-2; the D gene could be TRBD1 or TRBD2 (5 bases each). Trimming cost V 5 bases and J 4 bases, with 18 bases left between them. This CDR3 contains 15 residues. The germline CDR1 and CDR2 sequences are SGHTA and FQGNSA. The CDR3 here is CASSHLGDGVYEQYF. The CDR3 DNA reads as TGTGCCAGCAGCCACCTCGGGGACGGCGTTTACGAGCAGTACTTC.

This clonotype turned up a few times. This rearrangement joins TRBV27 to TRBJ1-6, with 9 bases aligning to TRBD1. Germline trimming cut 4 bases from V and 7 bases from J; bases unmatched to any gene: 5. CDR1 MNHEY and CDR2 SMNVEV come from the germline V gene (reference sequence). The CDR3 sequence is 15 residues long. The DNA of the CDR3 is TGTGCCAGCAGTTCGGGGACAGGGATGAATTCACCCCTCCACTTT. It yields the protein CASSSGTGMNSPLHF.